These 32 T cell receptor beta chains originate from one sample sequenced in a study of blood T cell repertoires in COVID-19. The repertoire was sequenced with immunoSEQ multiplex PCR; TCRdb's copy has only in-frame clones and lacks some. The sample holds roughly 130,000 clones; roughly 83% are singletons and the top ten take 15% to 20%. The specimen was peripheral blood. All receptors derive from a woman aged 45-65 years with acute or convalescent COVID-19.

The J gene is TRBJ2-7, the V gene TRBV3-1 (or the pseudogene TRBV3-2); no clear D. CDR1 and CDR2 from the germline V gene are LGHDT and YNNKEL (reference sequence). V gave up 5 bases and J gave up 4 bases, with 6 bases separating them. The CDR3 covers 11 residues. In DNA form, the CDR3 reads TGTGCCAGCAGCTCCCTATACGAGCAGTACTTC. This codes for CASSSLYEQYF.

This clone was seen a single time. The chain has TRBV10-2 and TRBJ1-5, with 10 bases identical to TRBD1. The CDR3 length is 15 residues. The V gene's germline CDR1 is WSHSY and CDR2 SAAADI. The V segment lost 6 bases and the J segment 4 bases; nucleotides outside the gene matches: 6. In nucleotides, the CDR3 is TGCGCCAGCAGGATGAGACAGGGGGCGAATCAGCCCCAGCATTTT. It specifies CASRMRQGANQPQHF.

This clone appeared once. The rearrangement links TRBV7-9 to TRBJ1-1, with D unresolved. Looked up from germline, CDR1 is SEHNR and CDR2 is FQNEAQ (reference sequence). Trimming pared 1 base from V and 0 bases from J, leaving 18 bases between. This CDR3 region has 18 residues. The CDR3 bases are TGTGCCAGCAGCTTAGTTCCATCGGGTATTGTAATGAACACTGAAGCTTTCTTT. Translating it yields CASSLVPSGIVMNTEAFF.

CDR3 sequence: CASSGYRGGGRYQPQHF. CDR3 nucleotide sequence: TGTGCCAGTAGTGGGTACAGGGGAGGCGGGAGGTATCAGCCCCAGCATTTT. The chain has TRBV19 and TRBJ1-5; 7 bases match TRBD1. The trim removed 5 bases at V and 5 bases at J, leaving 15 bases unmatched. Germline V gene data show CDR1 as LNHDA and CDR2 as SQIVND (reference sequence). The CDR3 length is 17 residues.

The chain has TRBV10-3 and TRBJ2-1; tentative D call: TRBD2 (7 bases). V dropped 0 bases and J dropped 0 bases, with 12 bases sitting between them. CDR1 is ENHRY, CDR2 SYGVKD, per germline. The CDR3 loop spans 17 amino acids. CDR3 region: CAISESGRGSSYNEQFF. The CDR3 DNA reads TGTGCCATCAGTGAGTCGGGGAGGGGGAGCTCCTACAATGAGCAGTTCTTC.

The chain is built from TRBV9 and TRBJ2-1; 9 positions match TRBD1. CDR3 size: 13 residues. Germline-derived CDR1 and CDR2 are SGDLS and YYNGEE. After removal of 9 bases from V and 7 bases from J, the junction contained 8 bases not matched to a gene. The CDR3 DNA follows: TGTGCCACTGGGACAGGGATAGGGAATGAGCAGTTCTTC. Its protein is CATGTGIGNEQFF.

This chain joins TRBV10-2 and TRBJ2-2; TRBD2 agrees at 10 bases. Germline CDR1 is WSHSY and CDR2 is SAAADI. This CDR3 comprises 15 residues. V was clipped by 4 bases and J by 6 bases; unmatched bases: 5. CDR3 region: CASSGSGGRPGELFF. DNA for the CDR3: TGCGCCAGCAGTGGTAGCGGGGGGCGACCCGGGGAGCTGTTTTTT.

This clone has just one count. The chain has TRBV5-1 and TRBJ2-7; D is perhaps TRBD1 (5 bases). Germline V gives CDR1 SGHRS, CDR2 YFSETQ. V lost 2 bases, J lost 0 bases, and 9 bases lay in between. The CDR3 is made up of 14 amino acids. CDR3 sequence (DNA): TGCGCCAGCAGCTTTCAAGACAGCTCCTACGAGCAGTACTTC. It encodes CASSFQDSSYEQYF. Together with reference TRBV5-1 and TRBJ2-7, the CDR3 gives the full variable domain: KAGVTQTPRYLIKTRGQQVTLSCSPISGHRSVSWYQQTPGQGLQFLFEYFSETQRNKGNFPGRFSGRQFSNSRSEMNVSTLELGDSALYLCASSFQDSSYEQYFGPGTRLTVT.

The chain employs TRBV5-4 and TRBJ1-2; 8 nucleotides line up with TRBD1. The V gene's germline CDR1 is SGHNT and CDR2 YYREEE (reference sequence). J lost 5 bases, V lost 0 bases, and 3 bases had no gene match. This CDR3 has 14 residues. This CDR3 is CASSLATGEYGYTF. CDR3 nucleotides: TGTGCCAGCAGCTTGGCGACAGGGGAGTATGGCTACACCTTC.

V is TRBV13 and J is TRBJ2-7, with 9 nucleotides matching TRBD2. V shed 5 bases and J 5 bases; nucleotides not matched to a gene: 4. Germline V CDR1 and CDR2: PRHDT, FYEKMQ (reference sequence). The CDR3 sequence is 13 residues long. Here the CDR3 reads CASSRGTSHEQYF. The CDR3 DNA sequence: TGTGCCAGCAGCCGTGGGACTAGCCACGAGCAGTACTTC.

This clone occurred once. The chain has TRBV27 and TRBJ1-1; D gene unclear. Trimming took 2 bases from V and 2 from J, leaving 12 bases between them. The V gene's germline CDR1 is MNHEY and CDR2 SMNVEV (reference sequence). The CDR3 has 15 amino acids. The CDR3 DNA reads TGTGCCAGCAGTTTAATGGGAGACTTAAACACTGAAGCTTTCTTT. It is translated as CASSLMGDLNTEAFF.

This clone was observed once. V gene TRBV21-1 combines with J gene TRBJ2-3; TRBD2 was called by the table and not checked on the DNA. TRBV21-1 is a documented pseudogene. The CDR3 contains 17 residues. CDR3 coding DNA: TGTGCCAGCAGCAAAGCCGACGGGGGGGCGGAGAGAGATACGCAGTATTTT. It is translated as CASSKADGGAERDTQYF.

Here the CDR3 reads CASSLAQLAGEYNEQFF. CDR3 coding DNA: TGCGCCAGCAGCTTGGCCCAATTAGCGGGGGAATACAATGAGCAGTTCTTC. V and J are TRBV5-1 and TRBJ2-1; 9 bases line up with TRBD2. The CDR3 totals 17 residues. The germline V gene encodes CDR1 SGHRS and CDR2 YFSETQ. V lost 0 bases to trimming and J lost 4 bases; unmatched junction nucleotides: 8.

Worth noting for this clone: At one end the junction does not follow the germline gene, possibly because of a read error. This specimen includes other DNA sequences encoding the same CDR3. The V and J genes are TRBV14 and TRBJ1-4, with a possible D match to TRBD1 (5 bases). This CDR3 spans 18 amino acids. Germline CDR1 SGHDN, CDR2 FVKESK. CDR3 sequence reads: CASSQTRGGSATNEKLFF. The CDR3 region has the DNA TGCGCCAGCAGCCAAACCCGCGGGGGATCTGCAACTAATGAAAAACTGTTTTTT.

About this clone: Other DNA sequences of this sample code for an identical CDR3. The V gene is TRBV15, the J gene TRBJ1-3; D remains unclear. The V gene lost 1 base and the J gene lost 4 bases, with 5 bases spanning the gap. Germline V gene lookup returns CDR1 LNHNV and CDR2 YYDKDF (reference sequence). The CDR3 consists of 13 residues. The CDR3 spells CATSRGLGNTIYF. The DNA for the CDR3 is TGTGCCACCAGCAGAGGGCTCGGAAACACCATATATTTT.

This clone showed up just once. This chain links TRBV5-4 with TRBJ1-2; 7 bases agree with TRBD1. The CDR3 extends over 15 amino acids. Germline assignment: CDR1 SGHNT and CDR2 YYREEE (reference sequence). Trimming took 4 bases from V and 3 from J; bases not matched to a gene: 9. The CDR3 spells CASSLMEGAYYGYTF. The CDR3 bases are TGTGCCAGCAGCCTGATGGAGGGGGCTTACTATGGCTACACCTTC.

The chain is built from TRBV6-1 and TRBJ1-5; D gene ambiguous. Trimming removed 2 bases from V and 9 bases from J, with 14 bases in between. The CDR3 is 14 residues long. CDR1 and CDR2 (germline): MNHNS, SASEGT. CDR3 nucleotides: TGTGCCAGCAGTGAAAAGGAGGCAGTCCGGCCCCAGCATTTT. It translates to CASSEKEAVRPQHF.

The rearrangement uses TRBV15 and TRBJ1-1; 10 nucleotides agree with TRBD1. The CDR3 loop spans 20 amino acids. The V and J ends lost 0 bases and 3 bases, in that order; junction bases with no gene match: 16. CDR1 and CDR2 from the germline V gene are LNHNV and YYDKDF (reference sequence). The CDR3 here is CATSRDLNPTGGHPDTEAFF. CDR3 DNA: TGTGCCACCAGCAGAGACCTAAACCCGACAGGGGGCCACCCGGACACTGAAGCTTTCTTT.

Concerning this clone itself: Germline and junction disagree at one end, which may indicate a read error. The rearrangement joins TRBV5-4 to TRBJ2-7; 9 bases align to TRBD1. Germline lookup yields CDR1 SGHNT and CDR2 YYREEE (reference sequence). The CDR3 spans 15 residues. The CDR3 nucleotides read TGTGCCAGCAGCTTTTCGGGACAGGGTTCCTCCGAGCAGTACTTC. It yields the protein CASSFSGQGSSEQYF.

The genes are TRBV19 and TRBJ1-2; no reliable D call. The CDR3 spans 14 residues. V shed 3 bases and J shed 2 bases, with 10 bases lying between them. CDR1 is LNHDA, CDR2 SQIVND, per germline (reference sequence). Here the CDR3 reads CASSIMVRNYGYTF. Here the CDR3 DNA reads TGTGCCAGTAGTATTATGGTTAGAAACTATGGCTACACCTTC. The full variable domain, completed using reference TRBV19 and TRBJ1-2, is DGGITQSPKYLFRKEGQNVTLSCEQNLNHDAMYWYRQDPGQGLRLIYYSQIVNDFQKGDIAEGYSVSREKKESFPLTVTSAQKNPTAFYLCASSIMVRNYGYTFGSGTRLTVV.

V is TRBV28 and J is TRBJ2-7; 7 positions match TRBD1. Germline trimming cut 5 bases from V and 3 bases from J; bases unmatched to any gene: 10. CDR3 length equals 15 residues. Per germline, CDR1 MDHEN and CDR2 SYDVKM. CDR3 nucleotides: TGTGCCAGCAGTCTTATAGGACAGGCGAGCTACGAGCAGTACTTC. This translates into CASSLIGQASYEQYF.

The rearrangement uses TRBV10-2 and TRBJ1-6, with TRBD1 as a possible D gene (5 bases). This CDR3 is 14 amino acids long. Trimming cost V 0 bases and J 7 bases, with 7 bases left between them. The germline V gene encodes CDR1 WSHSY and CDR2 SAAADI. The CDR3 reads CASSESEGNSPLHF. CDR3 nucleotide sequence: TGCGCCAGCAGTGAGTCGGAGGGGAATTCACCCCTCCACTTT.

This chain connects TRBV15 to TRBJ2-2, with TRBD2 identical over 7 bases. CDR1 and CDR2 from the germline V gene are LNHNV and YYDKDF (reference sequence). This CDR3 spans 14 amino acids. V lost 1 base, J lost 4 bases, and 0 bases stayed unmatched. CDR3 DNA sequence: TGTGCCACCAGCAGAGGGGGGGGCACCGGGGAGCTGTTTTTT. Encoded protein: CATSRGGGTGELFF. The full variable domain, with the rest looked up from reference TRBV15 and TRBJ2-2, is DAMVIQNPRYQVTQFGKPVTLSCSQTLNHNVMYWYQQKSSQAPKLLFHYYDKDFNNEADTPDNFQSRRPNTSFCFLDIRSPGLGDTAMYLCATSRGGGTGELFFGEGSRLTVL.

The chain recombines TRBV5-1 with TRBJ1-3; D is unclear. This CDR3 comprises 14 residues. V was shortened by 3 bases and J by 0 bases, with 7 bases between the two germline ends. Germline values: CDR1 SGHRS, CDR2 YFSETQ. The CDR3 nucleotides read TGCGCCAGCAGCTCCGGGAGCTCTGGAAACACCATATATTTT. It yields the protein CASSSGSSGNTIYF.

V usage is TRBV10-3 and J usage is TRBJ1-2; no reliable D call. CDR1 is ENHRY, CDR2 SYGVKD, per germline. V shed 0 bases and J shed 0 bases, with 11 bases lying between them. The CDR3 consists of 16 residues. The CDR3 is CAISESVGGSNYGYTF. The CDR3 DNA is TGTGCCATCAGTGAGTCAGTTGGCGGTTCTAACTATGGCTACACCTTC.

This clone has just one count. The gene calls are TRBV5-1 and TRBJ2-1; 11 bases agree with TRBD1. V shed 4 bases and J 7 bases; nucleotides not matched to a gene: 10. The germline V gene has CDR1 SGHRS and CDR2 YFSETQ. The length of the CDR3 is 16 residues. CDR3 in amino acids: CASSVPGGTGGNEQFF. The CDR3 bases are TGCGCCAGCAGCGTTCCCGGGGGGACAGGGGGGAATGAGCAGTTCTTC.

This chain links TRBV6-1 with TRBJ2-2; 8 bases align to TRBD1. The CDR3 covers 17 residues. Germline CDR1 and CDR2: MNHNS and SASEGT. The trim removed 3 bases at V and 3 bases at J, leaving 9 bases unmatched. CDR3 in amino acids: CASSENQGAADTGELFF. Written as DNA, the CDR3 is TGTGCCAGCAGTGAGAACCAGGGGGCGGCCGACACCGGGGAGCTGTTTTTT.

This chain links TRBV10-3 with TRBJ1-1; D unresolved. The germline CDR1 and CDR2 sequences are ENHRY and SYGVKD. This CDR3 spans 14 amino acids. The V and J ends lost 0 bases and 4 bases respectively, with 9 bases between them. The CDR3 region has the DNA TGTGCCATCAGTGAGTCTTTAGAGAGCACTGAAGCTTTCTTT. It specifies CAISESLESTEAFF.

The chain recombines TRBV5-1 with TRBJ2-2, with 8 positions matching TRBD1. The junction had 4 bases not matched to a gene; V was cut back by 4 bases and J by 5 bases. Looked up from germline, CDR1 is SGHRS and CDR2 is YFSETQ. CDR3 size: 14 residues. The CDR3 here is CASSTGGQTGELFF. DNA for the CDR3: TGCGCCAGCAGCACAGGGGGGCAAACCGGGGAGCTGTTTTTT.

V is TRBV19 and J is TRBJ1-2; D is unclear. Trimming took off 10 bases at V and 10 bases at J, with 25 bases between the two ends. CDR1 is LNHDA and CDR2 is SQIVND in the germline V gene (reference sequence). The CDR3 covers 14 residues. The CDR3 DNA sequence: TGTGCCACAGCGGGCTTTCAACCCTCCTATTCCTACACCTTC. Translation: CATAGFQPSYSYTF.

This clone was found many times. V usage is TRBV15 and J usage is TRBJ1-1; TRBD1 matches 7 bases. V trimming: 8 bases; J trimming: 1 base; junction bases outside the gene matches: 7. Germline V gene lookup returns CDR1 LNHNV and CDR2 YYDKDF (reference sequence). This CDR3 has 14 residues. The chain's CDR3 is CATLPGGGNTEAFF. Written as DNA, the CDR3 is TGTGCCACCCTTCCAGGGGGAGGGAACACTGAAGCTTTCTTT.

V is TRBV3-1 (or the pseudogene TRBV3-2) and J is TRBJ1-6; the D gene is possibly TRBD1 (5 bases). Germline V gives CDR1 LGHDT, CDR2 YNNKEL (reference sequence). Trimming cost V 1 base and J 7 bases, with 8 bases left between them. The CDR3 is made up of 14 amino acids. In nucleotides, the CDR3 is TGTGCCAGCAGCCAAGTTACAGGAAATTCACCCCTCCACTTT. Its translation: CASSQVTGNSPLHF.